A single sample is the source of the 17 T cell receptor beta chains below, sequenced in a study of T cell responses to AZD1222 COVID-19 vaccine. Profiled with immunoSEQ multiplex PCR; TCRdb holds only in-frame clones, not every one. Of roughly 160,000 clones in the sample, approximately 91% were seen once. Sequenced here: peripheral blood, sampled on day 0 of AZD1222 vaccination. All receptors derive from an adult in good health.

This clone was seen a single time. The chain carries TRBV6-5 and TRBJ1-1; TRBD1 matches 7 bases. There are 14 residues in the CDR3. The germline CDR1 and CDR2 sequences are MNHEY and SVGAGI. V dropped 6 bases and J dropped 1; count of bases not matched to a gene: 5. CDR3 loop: CASSRQGSNTEAFF. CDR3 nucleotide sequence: TGTGCCAGCAGCCGACAGGGATCGAACACTGAAGCTTTCTTT.

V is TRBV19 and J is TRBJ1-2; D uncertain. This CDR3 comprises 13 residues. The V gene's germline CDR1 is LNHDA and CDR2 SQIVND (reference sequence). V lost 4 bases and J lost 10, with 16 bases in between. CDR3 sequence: CASSSAARWLYTF. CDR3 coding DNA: TGTGCCAGTAGTAGCGCAGCCCGGTGGCTCTACACCTTC.

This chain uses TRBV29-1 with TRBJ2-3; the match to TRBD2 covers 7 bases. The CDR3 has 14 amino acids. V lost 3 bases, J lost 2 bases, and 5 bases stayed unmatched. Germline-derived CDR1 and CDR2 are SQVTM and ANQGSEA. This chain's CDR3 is CSVDRDYNTDTQYF. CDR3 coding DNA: TGCAGCGTTGACCGGGACTACAACACAGATACGCAGTATTTT.

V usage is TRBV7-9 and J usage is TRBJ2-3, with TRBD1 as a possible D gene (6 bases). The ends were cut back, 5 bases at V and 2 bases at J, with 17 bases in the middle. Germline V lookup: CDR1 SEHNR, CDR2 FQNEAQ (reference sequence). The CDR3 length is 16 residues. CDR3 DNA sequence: TGTGCCAGCAGCCCGGACCGGTGGGGGCTCACAGATACGCAGTATTTT. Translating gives CASSPDRWGLTDTQYF.

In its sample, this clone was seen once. The CDR3 loop is CASRERRLAGGWEADTQYF. The CDR3 bases are TGTGCCAGCAGAGAAAGACGACTAGCGGGAGGGTGGGAAGCAGATACGCAGTATTTT. The rearrangement uses TRBV27 and TRBJ2-3, with TRBD2 matching 14 bases. The CDR3 sequence is 19 residues long. CDR1 MNHEY and CDR2 SMNVEV come from the germline V gene (reference sequence). The V gene end was trimmed by 6 bases and the J gene end by 4 bases; junction bases not matched to a gene: 15.

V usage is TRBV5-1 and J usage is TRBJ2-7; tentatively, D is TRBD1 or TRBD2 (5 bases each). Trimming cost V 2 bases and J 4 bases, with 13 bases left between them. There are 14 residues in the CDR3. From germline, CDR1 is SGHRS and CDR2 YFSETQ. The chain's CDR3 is CASSLEAGRYEQYF. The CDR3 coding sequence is TGCGCCAGCAGCTTAGAGGCAGGGAGATACGAGCAGTACTTC.

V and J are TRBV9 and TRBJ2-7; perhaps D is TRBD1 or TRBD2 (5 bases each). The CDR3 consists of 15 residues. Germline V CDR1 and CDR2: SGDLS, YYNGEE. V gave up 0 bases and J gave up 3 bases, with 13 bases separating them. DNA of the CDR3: TGTGCCAGCAGCGTAGCCGGACACGGGGTCTACGAGCAGTACTTC. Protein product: CASSVAGHGVYEQYF.

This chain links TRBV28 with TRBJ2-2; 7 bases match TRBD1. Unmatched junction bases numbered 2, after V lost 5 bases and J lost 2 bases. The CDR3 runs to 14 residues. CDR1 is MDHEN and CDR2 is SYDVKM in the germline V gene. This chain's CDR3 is CASSRDRNTGELFF. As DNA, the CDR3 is TGTGCCAGCAGTCGGGACAGAAACACCGGGGAGCTGTTTTTT.

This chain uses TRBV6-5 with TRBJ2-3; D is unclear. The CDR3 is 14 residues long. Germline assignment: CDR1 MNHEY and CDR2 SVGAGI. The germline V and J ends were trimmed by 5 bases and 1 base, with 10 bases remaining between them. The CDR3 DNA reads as TGTGCCAGCAGTCCTCGACTCCGCACAGATACGCAGTATTTT. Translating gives CASSPRLRTDTQYF.

The CDR3 is CASSLGAGRAGNTIYF. The CDR3 nucleotides are TGTGCCAGCAGCTTAGGGGCAGGGAGGGCTGGAAACACCATATATTTT. The chain has TRBV7-2 and TRBJ1-3; a weak D match, TRBD1 (5 bases). Germline loops: CDR1 SGHTA, CDR2 FQGNSA. V gave up 1 base and J gave up 2 bases, with 12 bases separating them. The CDR3 sequence is 16 residues long.

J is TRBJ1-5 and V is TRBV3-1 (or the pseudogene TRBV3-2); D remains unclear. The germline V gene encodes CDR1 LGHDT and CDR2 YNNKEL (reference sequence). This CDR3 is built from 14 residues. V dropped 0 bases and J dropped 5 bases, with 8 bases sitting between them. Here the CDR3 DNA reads TGTGCCAGCAGCCAAGAATTGGCGGATCAGCCCCAGCATTTT. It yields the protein CASSQELADQPQHF.

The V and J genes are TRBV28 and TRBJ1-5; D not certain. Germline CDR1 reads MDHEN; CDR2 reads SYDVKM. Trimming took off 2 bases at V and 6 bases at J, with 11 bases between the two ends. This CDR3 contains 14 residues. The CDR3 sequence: CASSLDSSSQPQHF. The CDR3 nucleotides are TGTGCCAGCAGTTTAGACTCCTCCTCTCAGCCCCAGCATTTT.

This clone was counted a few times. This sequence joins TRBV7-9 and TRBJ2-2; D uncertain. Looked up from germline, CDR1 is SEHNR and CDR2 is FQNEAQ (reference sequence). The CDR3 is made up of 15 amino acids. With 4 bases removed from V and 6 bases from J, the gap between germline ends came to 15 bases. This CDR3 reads CASSSPRERPGELFF. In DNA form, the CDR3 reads TGTGCCAGCAGCTCCCCTCGCGAACGGCCCGGGGAGCTGTTTTTT.

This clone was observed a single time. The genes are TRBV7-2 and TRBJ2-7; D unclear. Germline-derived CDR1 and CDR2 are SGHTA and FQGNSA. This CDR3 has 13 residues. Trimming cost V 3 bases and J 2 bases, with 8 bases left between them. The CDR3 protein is CASSLTVTYEQYF. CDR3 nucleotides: TGTGCCAGCAGCTTGACTGTCACCTACGAGCAGTACTTC.

The CDR3 loop is CASSPQGGTEAFF. CDR3 DNA: TGTGCCAGCAGCCCCCAGGGAGGCACTGAAGCTTTCTTT. This chain links TRBV5-4 with TRBJ1-1, with a tentative D call TRBD1 (5 bases). CDR3 length equals 13 residues. Germline values: CDR1 SGHNT, CDR2 YYREEE (reference sequence). V was shortened by 4 bases and J by 4 bases, with 11 bases between the two germline ends.

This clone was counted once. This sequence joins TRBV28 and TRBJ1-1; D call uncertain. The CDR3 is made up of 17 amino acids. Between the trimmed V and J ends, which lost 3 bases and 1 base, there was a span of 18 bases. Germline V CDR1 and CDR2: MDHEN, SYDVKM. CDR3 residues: CASSFSGGFGKNTEAFF. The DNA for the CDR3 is TGTGCCAGCAGTTTTAGTGGTGGCTTTGGAAAGAACACTGAAGCTTTCTTT.

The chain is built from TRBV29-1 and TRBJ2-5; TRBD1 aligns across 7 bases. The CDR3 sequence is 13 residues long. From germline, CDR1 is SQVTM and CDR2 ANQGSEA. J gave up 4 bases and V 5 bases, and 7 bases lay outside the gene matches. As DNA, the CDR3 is TGCAGCGTTACTAACAGGGGCGGAGAGACCCAGTACTTC. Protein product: CSVTNRGGETQYF.